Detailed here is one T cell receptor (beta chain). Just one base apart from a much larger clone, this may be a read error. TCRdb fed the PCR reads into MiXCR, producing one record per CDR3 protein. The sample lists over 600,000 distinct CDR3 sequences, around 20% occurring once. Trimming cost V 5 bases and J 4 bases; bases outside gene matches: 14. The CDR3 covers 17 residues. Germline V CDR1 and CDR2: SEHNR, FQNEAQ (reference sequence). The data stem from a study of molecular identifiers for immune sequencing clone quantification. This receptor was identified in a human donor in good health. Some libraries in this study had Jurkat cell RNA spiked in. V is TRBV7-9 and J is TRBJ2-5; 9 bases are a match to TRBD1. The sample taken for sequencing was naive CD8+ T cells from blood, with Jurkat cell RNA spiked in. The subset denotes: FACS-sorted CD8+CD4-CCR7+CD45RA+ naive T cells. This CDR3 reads CASSRNTGDRVRETQYF. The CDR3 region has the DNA TGTGCCAGCAGCCGCAACACCGGGGACAGGGTTCGAGAGACCCAGTACTTC.